This T cell receptor beta chain was sequenced in a study of T cells generated in artificial thymic organoids (dated by TCRdb to about 2017). As for the study more broadly: TCR alpha and beta CDR3 repertoires of in vitro artificial thymic organoid-derived CD8 single positive T cells were compared with thymic and peripheral blood naive CD8 T cells. The displayed repertoire sequencing data were described as being representative of three independent experiments.

Measured from the cysteine to the phenylalanine, the CDR3 is 17 residues long. The CDR3 DNA has 51 bases and is translated from base 1. From a lookup of the germline V gene, CDR1 and CDR2 are MDHEN and SYDVKM. The V end loses 6 bases and the J end loses 5 bases, and a stretch of 20 bases separates them. Healthy adult donors provided the non-mobilized peripheral blood. Enrichment of primary CD8+ T cells was done with magnetic beads from the Miltenyi CD8+ T cell Isolation Kit. Before RNA extraction, naive CD8 T cells from blood were sorted by FACS as CD3+TCRalphabeta+CD8+CD45RO-CCR7+ cells. Total RNA was purified from 40,000 to 200,000 sorted cells per sample with the RNeasy Micro kit, and quality checked on an Agilent RNA 6000 Nano chip. This clonotype was counted only a few times. Its cognate antigen has yet to be identified. Per-nucleotide qualities are absent, and no much larger clonotype sits a single base away.

TCRalpha and TCRbeta libraries were amplified in separate semi-nested PCR reactions using Advantage 2 and reverse primers located in the TRAC or TRBC constant regions. The amount of total RNA going into first-strand cDNA synthesis ranged between roughly 3 and 550 ng. The TCR cDNA libraries were generated by 5'-RACE using the SMARTer PCR cDNA Synthesis kit, with a poly-dT primer driving first-strand synthesis. Sample-specific 5-nucleotide barcodes were carried by the semi-nested constant-region reverse primers, and the resulting products were cleaned using the Zymo DNA Clean and Concentrator-5 kit. As many as ten barcoded samples were combined into a pool, ligated to Illumina adaptors, and sequenced on an Illumina MiSeq as 2 x 150 bp paired-end reads. The paper's processing steps were these. After demultiplexing, reads were aligned with BLAT to a custom library containing all human TRAV, TRAJ, TRBV, TRBD and TRBJ combinations from IMGT. The best BLAT hits were picked using pslCDnaFilter (-maxAligns=1, -ignoreIntrons), and custom Perl scripts were used to calculate clonotype frequencies. The public reads were reanalyzed by TCRdb: fastp trimming at Q25, MiXCR alignment, in-frame beta chains only. Rows are unified per CDR3 protein, each entry keeping the most common DNA and genes. It is TCRdb's table, rather than the study itself, that gives the V and J calls and clone size. Here the sample has more than 3,000 distinct CDR3 sequences; around a third occur a single time. About 2.6% of the sample is held by the ten biggest clonotypes.

Study-wide conclusions, independent of this receptor: CD8 single positive T cells derived from organoids showed physiological TCR clonotype diversity comparable to the diversity seen in thymic and blood naive CD8 T cells.

Sequences were obtained from naive CD8+ T cells from blood. What the cell subset or site label conveys for this sample: CD3+TCRalphabeta+CD8SP T cells; for blood, CD45RO-CCR7+ naive CD8+ T cells. Rearrangement joined TRBV28 to TRBJ1-6; D gene: possibly TRBD1, on 5 matching bases. This clonotype was obtained from a human donor who gave cord blood stem cells for thymic organoid culture, a cardiac surgery patient who gave postnatal thymus, or a blood donor (not recorded which). The sequenced DNA is TGTGCCAGCAGCCCTGGGGTTGGGGGTCTAAATAATTCACCCCTCCACTTT. Protein translation: CASSPGVGGLNNSPLHF.